These 21 T cell receptor beta chains share one sample of origin, sequenced in a study of response to subunit inactivated influenza vaccine (dated by TCRdb to the late 2010s). Receptors were amplified or captured by RT-PCR. TCRdb shows the sequencer as Illumina HiSeq 2500. TCRdb reanalyzed the raw reads on its own, using fastp at Q25 for trimming and MiXCR for clone calling, and kept in-frame beta chains. Identical CDR3 protein sequences are pooled into one entry, listed with their most common genes and DNA. In all, the sample holds about 700,000 distinct CDR3 sequences, and 15% to 19% of those were seen once. The top ten clonotypes cover approximately 10% of the sample. The material sequenced was PBMCs from blood, taken 11 to 12 days after vaccination. These receptors all stem from a man aged 50 to 60 who received an inactivated influenza vaccine. Donor details come from another sample of the same person, matched by shared clones.

This clonotype was counted many times. This chain joins TRBV12-3 or TRBV12-4 and TRBJ2-3; D remains unclear. V lost 8 bases and J 0 bases, leaving 9 bases between the germline ends. The CDR3 has 13 amino acids. The CDR3 DNA is TGTGCCAGCCACCGAAGTAGCACAGATACGCAGTATTTT. Its translation is CASHRSSTDTQYF.

This clonotype was counted between two and nine times. The chain recombines TRBV29-1 with TRBJ1-4; D remains ambiguous. The CDR3 totals 16 residues. V lost 4 bases and J 7 bases, leaving 22 bases between the germline ends. Germline CDR1 reads SQVTM; CDR2 reads ANQGSEA. The CDR3: CSVVIPAAPAGEKLFF. The CDR3 DNA is TGCAGCGTTGTAATCCCTGCTGCCCCCGCTGGTGAAAAACTGTTTTTT.

This clonotype was counted a few times. The genes are TRBV19 and TRBJ1-1; no clear D gene. In germline, CDR1 is LNHDA, CDR2 SQIVND (reference sequence). The V and J ends lost 3 bases and 10 bases respectively, with 15 bases between them. There are 13 residues in the CDR3. CDR3 amino acids: CASSMPAPEGAFF. The CDR3 DNA is TGTGCCAGTAGTATGCCCGCGCCCGAAGGAGCTTTCTTT.

This clonotype was detected a few times. The V call is TRBV5-1, the J call TRBJ1-1; the D gene is possibly TRBD1 (5 bases). V was trimmed by 4 bases and J by 4 bases, leaving 14 bases between them. The germline gives CDR1 SGHRS, CDR2 YFSETQ. The CDR3 consists of 14 residues. CDR3 amino acids: CASSASWGTTEAFF. The CDR3 DNA reads as TGCGCCAGCAGCGCGAGTTGGGGGACCACTGAAGCTTTCTTT. The full variable domain, completed using reference TRBV5-1 and TRBJ1-1, is KAGVTQTPRYLIKTRGQQVTLSCSPISGHRSVSWYQQTPGQGLQFLFEYFSETQRNKGNFPGRFSGRQFSNSRSEMNVSTLELGDSALYLCASSASWGTTEAFFGQGTRLTVV.

This clonotype was picked up a small number of times. This rearrangement joins TRBV27 to TRBJ1-2, with 10 bases identical to TRBD1. The CDR3 length is 15 residues. V shed 5 bases, J shed 7 bases, and the junction held 10 bases outside the gene matches. CDR1 is MNHEY and CDR2 is SMNVEV in the germline V gene (reference sequence). The CDR3 here is CASSLLTGGVTGYTF. The DNA of the CDR3 is TGTGCCAGCAGTCTCTTGACAGGGGGCGTAACTGGCTACACCTTC.

The chain links TRBV7-2 to TRBJ1-2; D is unclear. The CDR3 covers 11 residues. In germline, CDR1 is SGHTA, CDR2 FQGNSA. V lost 10 bases, J lost 5 bases, and 11 bases lay in between. DNA for the CDR3: TGTGCCACAGGAGGACGGTATGGCTACACCTTC. Translation gives CATGGRYGYTF.

A few counts support this clonotype. V is TRBV7-2 and J is TRBJ1-1, with 7 bases that match TRBD1. Germline-derived CDR1 and CDR2 are SGHTA and FQGNSA. Germline trimming cut 1 base from V and 7 bases from J; bases unmatched to any gene: 9. CDR3 length: 15 amino acids. The CDR3 coding sequence is TGTGCCAGCAGCTTAGGACAGGGCCCTCACCGTGAAGCTTTCTTT. As protein: CASSLGQGPHREAFF.

This sequence joins TRBV9 and TRBJ2-7, with D tentatively TRBD2 (6 bases). Per germline, CDR1 SGDLS and CDR2 YYNGEE. This CDR3 contains 15 residues. V dropped 1 base and J dropped 3 bases, with 14 bases sitting between them. The CDR3 reads CASSVRASGHYEQYF. CDR3 nucleotide sequence: TGTGCCAGCAGCGTAAGAGCCAGCGGGCACTACGAGCAGTACTTC.

This clonotype was seen ten or more times. The V call is TRBV12-3 or TRBV12-4, the J call TRBJ1-2; TRBD1 agrees at 10 bases. V lost 5 bases and J lost 3; bases outside the gene matches: 12. CDR3 length equals 17 residues. CDR3 region: CASSMNAGQGIHYGYTF. CDR3 bases: TGTGCCAGCAGTATGAATGCGGGACAGGGGATCCACTATGGCTACACCTTC.

The V and J genes are TRBV20-1 and TRBJ2-5; 7 positions agree with TRBD2. J lost 1 base, V lost 5 bases, and 10 bases had no gene match. This CDR3 is 15 amino acids long. Germline CDR1 and CDR2: DFQATT and SNEGSKA (reference sequence). The CDR3 nucleotides read TGCAGTGCTCGACCAATACTAGCGACCCAAGAGACCCAGTACTTC. Its translation is CSARPILATQETQYF.

The gene calls are TRBV20-1 and TRBJ2-5, with 8 bases matching TRBD1. The germline gives CDR1 DFQATT, CDR2 SNEGSKA (reference sequence). V lost 8 bases, J lost 12 bases, and 2 bases stayed unmatched. The CDR3 is made up of 8 amino acids. DNA for the CDR3: TGCAGTCAGACAGGGGAGTACTTC. This encodes CSQTGEYF.

This clonotype was seen only a few times. CDR3 protein: CASSLGGPFTDTQYF. The DNA for the CDR3 is TGTGCCAGCAGCTTGGGAGGCCCCTTCACAGATACGCAGTATTTT. J is TRBJ2-3 and V is TRBV5-6; D unclear. This CDR3 comprises 15 residues. V dropped 0 bases and J dropped 2 bases, with 10 bases sitting between them. Germline V gene sequence: CDR1 SGHDT, CDR2 YYEEEE. Filled out from reference TRBV5-6 and TRBJ2-3, the complete variable domain reads DAGVTQSPTHLIKTRGQQVTLRCSPKSGHDTVSWYQQALGQGPQFIFQYYEEEERQRGNFPDRFSGHQFPNYSSELNVNALLLGDSALYLCASSLGGPFTDTQYFGPGTRLTVL.

This clonotype was counted a few times. V usage is TRBV12-3 or TRBV12-4 and J usage is TRBJ1-2; D remains unclear. This CDR3 is built from 14 residues. The V end was cut by 3 bases, the J end by 2 bases, with 10 bases between. The CDR3 DNA reads TGTGCCAGCAGTTTCGGCAGTACGAACTATGGCTACACCTTC. Translating gives CASSFGSTNYGYTF.

This clonotype turned up a few times. The chain carries TRBV18 and TRBJ1-2; D is possibly TRBD1 (5 bases). The V and J ends lost 1 base and 8 bases respectively, with 11 bases between them. The germline gives CDR1 KGHSH, CDR2 LQKENI. This CDR3 has 13 residues. The CDR3 is CASSPQGTEGYTF. The CDR3 DNA reads TGTGCCAGCTCACCACAGGGGACGGAAGGCTACACCTTC. The variable domain in full, with the rest retrieved from reference TRBV18 and TRBJ1-2, is NAGVMQNPRHLVRRRGQEARLRCSPMKGHSHVYWYRQLPEEGLKFMVYLQKENIIDESGMPKERFSAEFPKEGPSILRIQQVVRGDSAAYFCASSPQGTEGYTFGSGTRLTVV.

This clonotype was detected a few times. The DNA of the CDR3 is TGTGCAGGGGGAGACAGGGCCCAGTTCTTC. Its translation is CAGGDRAQFF. The chain joins TRBV9 to TRBJ2-1; 7 nucleotides align to TRBD1. The germline V gene has CDR1 SGDLS and CDR2 YYNGEE. This CDR3 is built from 10 residues.

The V call is TRBV28, the J call TRBJ2-1, with TRBD1 as a possible D gene (6 bases). The CDR3 length is 13 residues. Germline-derived CDR1 and CDR2 are MDHEN and SYDVKM. V lost 11 bases to trimming and J lost 4 bases, with 15 bases between them. CDR3 region: CAAQGPLYNEQFF. The CDR3 DNA reads as TGTGCCGCACAGGGACCACTTTACAATGAGCAGTTCTTC. The whole variable domain, filled in from reference TRBV28 and TRBJ2-1, reads DVKVTQSSRYLVKRTGEKVFLECVQDMDHENMFWYRQDPGLGLRLIYFSYDVKMKEKGDIPEGYSVSREKKERFSLILESASTNQTSMYLCAAQGPLYNEQFFGPGTRLTVL.

This clonotype was picked up many times. This sequence joins TRBV5-6 and TRBJ1-2, with a possible D match to TRBD1 (6 bases). The germline V gene has CDR1 SGHDT and CDR2 YYEEEE. This CDR3 is built from 16 residues. V lost 4 bases and J 6 bases, leaving 22 bases between the germline ends. As DNA, the CDR3 is TGTGCCAGCAGCCCGTGGCCAGGGGATGGTAATAATGGCTACACCTTC. It translates to CASSPWPGDGNNGYTF.

This clonotype has more than one count but fewer than ten. This sequence joins TRBV5-1 and TRBJ1-1; D unclear. Germline V lookup: CDR1 SGHRS, CDR2 YFSETQ. V shed 5 bases and J shed 4 bases, with 18 bases lying between them. The CDR3 has 15 residues. CDR3: CASRSLGQSLTEAFF. The DNA for the CDR3 is TGCGCCAGCAGAAGTTTGGGCCAGAGCCTCACTGAAGCTTTCTTT.

This clonotype was detected only a few times. V gene TRBV28 combines with J gene TRBJ2-2; no clear D gene. This CDR3 is 12 amino acids long. Germline-derived CDR1 and CDR2 are MDHEN and SYDVKM. The V end was cut by 8 bases, the J end by 5 bases, with 9 bases between. CDR3 in DNA: TGTGCCAGCCTGACCTGGACCGGGGAGCTGTTTTTT. Protein: CASLTWTGELFF.

This clonotype was found a few times. The V call is TRBV7-2, the J call TRBJ2-7; D gene ambiguous. In germline, CDR1 is SGHTA, CDR2 FQGNSA. CDR3 size: 13 residues. Trimming left V 0 bases short and J 3 bases short, with 6 bases between. CDR3 DNA sequence: TGTGCCAGCAGCTTAGCCCCGGTCTACGAGCAGTACTTC. Its translation is CASSLAPVYEQYF.

This clonotype has ten or more counts. J is TRBJ1-2 and V is TRBV6-5, with 7 bases aligning to TRBD1. There are 13 residues in the CDR3. V lost 2 bases and J lost 7; bases outside the gene matches: 4. Looked up from germline, CDR1 is MNHEY and CDR2 is SVGAGI. This chain's CDR3 is CASSYRQGGGYTF. CDR3 in DNA: TGTGCCAGCAGTTACCGACAGGGTGGTGGCTACACCTTC.